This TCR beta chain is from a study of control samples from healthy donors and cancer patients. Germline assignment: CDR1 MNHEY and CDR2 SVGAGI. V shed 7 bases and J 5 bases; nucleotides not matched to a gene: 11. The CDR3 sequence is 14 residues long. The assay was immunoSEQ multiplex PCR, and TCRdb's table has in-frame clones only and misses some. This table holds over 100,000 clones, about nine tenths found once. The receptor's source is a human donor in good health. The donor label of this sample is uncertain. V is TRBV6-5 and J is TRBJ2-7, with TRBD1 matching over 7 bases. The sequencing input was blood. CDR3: CASILQGESDEQYF. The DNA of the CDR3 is TGTGCCAGCATCCTCCAGGGGGAGTCGGACGAGCAGTACTTC.